The clone carrying this TCR beta chain has ten or more counts. Its antigen remains unknown. This specimen belongs to a study of T cells after yellow fever vaccination. Background on the study: Any fraction with a low cell number was prepared using SMART-Seq v4 Ultra Low Input. Overall study findings and caveats: A minor fraction of clonotypes spanned both CD4 and CD8 compartments.

TCRdb passed the 5' RACE reads through MiXCR, listing each CDR3 protein once. The sample includes under 300,000 distinct CDR3 sequences, 6.5% to 8.5% of them seen just once. This CDR3 has 17 residues. CDR1 is KGHDR and CDR2 is SFDVKD in the germline V gene. J was trimmed by 0 bases and V by 7 bases; bases with no gene match: 8. Sequenced here: CD4+ T cells sorted from PBMCs, sampled 15 days after the yellow fever booster vaccination. The V call is TRBV24-1, the J call TRBJ2-2; TRBD1 aligns across 9 bases. This sequence was found in a man aged 25-45 years who received the YFV17D yellow fever vaccine. The CDR3 DNA sequence: TGTGCCACCAGCACAGGGGGCGGAAATTCGAACACCGGGGAGCTGTTTTTT. This translates into CATSTGGGNSNTGELFF.